This T cell receptor (beta chain) was retrieved from a study of low-dose radiotherapy and immunotherapy resistance in tumors. This clonotype was counted at least ten times. Described time point: before trial treatment. Treatment combined nivolumab, ipilimumab, aspirin, low-dose cyclophosphamide and low-dose radiotherapy in a dose-escalation trial. Advanced solid tumors without tumor-infiltrating lymphocytes were required for inclusion. First-strand cDNA used TRAV- and TRBV-specific primers, covering alpha and beta chains. TCRs were amplified for approximately 21 PCR cycles with a constant-region primer and V-primer adapter. TCRdb reprocessed the reads via MiXCR and lists one record per CDR3 protein. The sample shows 60,000 to 75,000 distinct CDR3 sequences, more than 20% of them seen only once. The germline gives CDR1 KGHSH, CDR2 LQKENI. Trimming removed 2 bases from V and 0 bases from J; junction bases left unmatched: 3. CDR3 length: 16 residues.

This receptor was obtained from a male donor with rectosigmoid adenocarcinoma. The chain uses TRBV18 and TRBJ1-3; 8 bases fit TRBD1. The sample in question was PBMCs, obtained before treatment. Written as DNA, the CDR3 is TGTGCCAGCTCACCAATGACAGGGGTCTCTGGAAACACCATATATTTT. Translation gives CASSPMTGVSGNTIYF.